Listed here are 13 T cell receptor beta chains from one sample, sequenced in a study of CD8 T cells in Susac syndrome. With random hexamers, reverse transcription was performed on about 0.5 to 1 ug of RNA. MiXCR, applied by TCRdb to the immunoSEQ multiplex PCR reads, yields one record per CDR3 protein. The repertoire consists of a few hundred thousand distinct CDR3 sequences, with around 96% occurring once and the leading ten covering 0.08% to 0.095%. Sequenced: CD4+ T cells from PBMCs. The receptors originated from a human donor with multiple sclerosis.

The CDR3 region is CASSLVWDEQFF. CDR3 DNA sequence: TGTGCCAGCAGCTTGGTATGGGATGAGCAGTTCTTC. The V and J genes are TRBV5-4 and TRBJ2-1; the D is unclear. Trimming removed 0 bases at V and 8 bases at J, with 6 bases between. This CDR3 has 12 amino acids. CDR1 is SGHNT and CDR2 is YYREEE in the germline V gene (reference sequence).

This clonotype was recorded once. This chain joins TRBV6-6 and TRBJ2-5, with 8 bases that match TRBD2. The CDR3 totals 13 residues. The germline V gene has CDR1 MNHNY and CDR2 SVGAGI (reference sequence). Trimming took 11 bases from V and 5 from J; bases not matched to a gene: 10. As DNA, the CDR3 is TGTGCCGCCGGGGGGGGGCGCCGGGAGACCCAGTACTTC. Protein sequence: CAAGGGRRETQYF.

This chain links TRBV23-1 with TRBJ1-5; TRBD1 might be the D (6 bases). TRBV23-1 is noted as an ORF with a role that remains uncertain. This CDR3 comprises 15 residues. V dropped 6 bases and J dropped 6 bases, with 18 bases sitting between them. CDR3 loop: CASSEVQGGCQPQHF. The CDR3 DNA sequence: TGCGCCAGCAGCGAGGTACAGGGAGGTTGTCAGCCCCAGCATTTT.

The V gene is TRBV12-3 or TRBV12-4, the J gene TRBJ1-6; D is perhaps TRBD1 (5 bases). The V end was cut by 7 bases, the J end by 6 bases, with 13 bases between. The CDR3 is 14 residues long. The DNA for the CDR3 is TGTGCCAGCACTATGTCCGGGGCTAATTCACCCCTCCACTTT. It encodes CASTMSGANSPLHF.

As to this clonotype: Lacking the conserved final phenylalanine or tryptophan, this CDR3 likely reflects a read error. The chain employs TRBV3-1 and TRBJ1-1; maybe TRBD1 (5 bases). Trimming removed 1 base at V and 4 bases at J, with 13 bases between. The CDR3 has 15 residues. In germline, CDR1 is LGHDT, CDR2 YNNKEL (reference sequence). Here the CDR3 reads CASSQAGGVGTEAFL. CDR3 bases: TGTGCCAGCAGCCAAGCCGGGGGAGTCGGCACTGAAGCTTTCTTG.

This chain joins TRBV3-1 and TRBJ2-1, with a possible D match to TRBD1 (6 bases). V was pared by 10 bases and J by 4 bases, with 20 bases between. The CDR3 is 15 amino acids. CDR1 is LGHDT and CDR2 is YNNKEL in the germline V gene (reference sequence). The CDR3 bases are TGTGCCACCACCCCACAGGGTTCTCGGTACAATGAGCAGTTCTTC. It specifies CATTPQGSRYNEQFF.

The V gene is TRBV29-1, the J gene TRBJ2-1; tentatively, D is TRBD1 or TRBD2 (5 bases each). CDR1 is SQVTM, CDR2 ANQGSEA, per germline. This CDR3 is built from 11 residues. Trimming left V 7 bases short and J 11 bases short, with 15 bases between. The CDR3 loop reads CSAGTLSQQFF. DNA of the CDR3: TGCAGCGCTGGGACCTTGTCCCAGCAGTTCTTC.

V and J are TRBV7-2 and TRBJ2-3; TRBD2 agrees at 7 bases. Germline V gene data show CDR1 as SGHTA and CDR2 as FQGNSA. V gave up 2 bases and J gave up 0 bases; unmatched junction bases: 5. This CDR3 contains 16 residues. CDR3 nucleotides: TGTGCCAGCAGCTTATCGGGGGGAGCTAGCACAGATACGCAGTATTTT. Translated, it gives CASSLSGGASTDTQYF.

This clonotype was recorded only once. The chain employs TRBV30 and TRBJ2-7, with TRBD1 matching over 9 bases. The germline CDR1 and CDR2 sequences are GTSNPN and SVGIG (reference sequence). There are 16 residues in the CDR3. V shed 5 bases and J 0 bases; nucleotides not matched to a gene: 11. The CDR3 DNA reads TGTGCCTGGGGCCCAACCGCGACAGGGGGCTCCTACGAGCAGTACTTC. Its translation: CAWGPTATGGSYEQYF.

This sequence joins TRBV5-1 and TRBJ1-2; D gene uncertain. The V gene's germline CDR1 is SGHRS and CDR2 YFSETQ. V was shortened by 0 bases and J by 4 bases, with 4 bases between the two germline ends. The CDR3 loop spans 12 amino acids. Here the CDR3 DNA reads TGCGCCAGCAGCTTGGACACCTATGGCTACACCTTC. This encodes CASSLDTYGYTF.

The chain carries TRBV6-5 and TRBJ1-2, with unresolved D. CDR1 is MNHEY and CDR2 is SVGAGI in the germline V gene. V lost 2 bases and J 2 bases, leaving 9 bases between the germline ends. This CDR3 has 14 amino acids. This CDR3 reads CASSYLQRNYGYTF. CDR3 coding DNA: TGTGCCAGCAGTTACCTGCAGAGAAACTATGGCTACACCTTC.

This chain links TRBV4-1 with TRBJ1-1; D call uncertain. CDR1 is MGHRA, CDR2 YSYEKL, per germline. This CDR3 has 14 amino acids. V lost 2 bases and J 0 bases, leaving 7 bases between the germline ends. CDR3 nucleotides: TGCGCCAGCAGCCAAATGGGGTTGAACACTGAAGCTTTCTTT. It yields the protein CASSQMGLNTEAFF.

V is TRBV6-2 or TRBV6-3 and J is TRBJ1-5; D possibly corresponds to TRBD1 (5 bases). CDR1 is MNHEY, CDR2 SVGEGT, per germline. The germline V and J ends were trimmed by 6 bases and 5 bases, with 17 bases remaining between them. This CDR3 comprises 15 residues. CDR3 in DNA: TGTGCCAGCAGAGAGCGTCCTCGGGACCATCAGCCCCAGCATTTT. Translation: CASRERPRDHQPQHF.